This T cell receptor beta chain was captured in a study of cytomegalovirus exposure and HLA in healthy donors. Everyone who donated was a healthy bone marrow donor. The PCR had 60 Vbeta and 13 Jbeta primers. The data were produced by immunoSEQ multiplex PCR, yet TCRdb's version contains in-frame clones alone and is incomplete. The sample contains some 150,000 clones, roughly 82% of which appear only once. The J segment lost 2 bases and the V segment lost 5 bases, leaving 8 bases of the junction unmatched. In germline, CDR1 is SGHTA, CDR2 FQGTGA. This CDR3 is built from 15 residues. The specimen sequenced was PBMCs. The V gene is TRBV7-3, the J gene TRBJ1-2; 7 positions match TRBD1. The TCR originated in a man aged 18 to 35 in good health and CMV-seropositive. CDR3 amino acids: CASSPQTGPNYGYTF. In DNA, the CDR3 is TGTGCCAGCAGCCCTCAGACAGGGCCAAACTATGGCTACACCTTC.